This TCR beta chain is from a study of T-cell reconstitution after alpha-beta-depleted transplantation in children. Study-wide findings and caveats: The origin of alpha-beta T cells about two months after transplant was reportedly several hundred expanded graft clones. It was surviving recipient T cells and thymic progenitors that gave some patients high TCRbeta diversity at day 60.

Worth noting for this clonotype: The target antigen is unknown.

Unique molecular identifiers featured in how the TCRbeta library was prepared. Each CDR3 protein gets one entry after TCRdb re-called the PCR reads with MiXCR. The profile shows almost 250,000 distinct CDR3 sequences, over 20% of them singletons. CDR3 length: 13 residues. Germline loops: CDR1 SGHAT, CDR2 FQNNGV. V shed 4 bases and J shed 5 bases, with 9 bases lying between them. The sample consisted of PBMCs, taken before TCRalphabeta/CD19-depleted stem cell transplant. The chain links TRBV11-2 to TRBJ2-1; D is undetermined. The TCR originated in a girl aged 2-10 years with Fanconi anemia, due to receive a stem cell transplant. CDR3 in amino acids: CASSSYPNNEQFF. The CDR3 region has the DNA TGTGCCAGCAGCTCTTACCCTAACAATGAGCAGTTCTTC.